A selection of T cell receptor beta chains follows, all from one sample in a study of T cell repertoires in cytomegalovirus infection. TCRdb fed the reads into MiXCR, producing one record per CDR3 protein. The data hold 150,000 to 200,000 distinct CDR3 sequences, with about a tenth observed a single time. The source material was PBMCs. The receptors come from a human donor in good health (CMV status not recorded). Some clones in this sample may be carry-over from other donors' samples. The CDR3 runs from the conserved cysteine through the conserved F or W. Fields, in order: V gene, clone size, J gene, D gene, CDR3 DNA, CDR3 protein. D genes are given only for firm matches. A row's size may be missing; if present it is once, few, many or a size class.

v_call: TRBV7-3
clone_size: many
j_call: TRBJ2-3
d_call: NA
cdr3_nt: TGTGCCAGCAGCGAAGAACGAGAAGATACGCAGTATTTT
cdr3_aa: CASSEEREDTQYF

v_call: TRBV10-3
clone_size: many
j_call: TRBJ2-5
d_call: NA
cdr3_nt: TGTGCCATCAGTGATATTGAGGCGGTTCAAGAGACCCAGTACTTC
cdr3_aa: CAISDIEAVQETQYF

v_call: TRBV7-2
clone_size: many
j_call: TRBJ2-3
d_call: NA
cdr3_nt: TGTGCCAGCAGCCCCCAGTATAGTCGGGAAGGCGATACGCAGTATTTT
cdr3_aa: CASSPQYSREGDTQYF

v_call: TRBV10-3
clone_size: few
j_call: TRBJ2-3
d_call: TRBD2
cdr3_nt: TGTGCCATCAGTGAGGCGGGGGTCGGGTTTCCGCAGTATTTT
cdr3_aa: CAISEAGVGFPQYF

v_call: TRBV6-5
clone_size: many
j_call: TRBJ1-4
d_call: NA
cdr3_nt: TGTGCCAGCTCGATGGGAGGGGCCTCTAATGAAAAACTGTTTTTT
cdr3_aa: CASSMGGASNEKLFF

v_call: TRBV7-2
clone_size: many
j_call: TRBJ2-1
d_call: TRBD2
cdr3_nt: TGTGCCAGCAGCTTAGGTTCGCTAGCGGGAAGGAATGAGCAGTTCTTC
cdr3_aa: CASSLGSLAGRNEQFF

v_call: TRBV12-3/TRBV12-4
clone_size: many
j_call: TRBJ1-2
d_call: NA
cdr3_nt: TGTGCCAGCAGTCCAGGGTTCTATGGCTACACCTTC
cdr3_aa: CASSPGFYGYTF

v_call: TRBV12-3/TRBV12-4
clone_size: many
j_call: TRBJ2-3
d_call: TRBD1
cdr3_nt: TGTGCCAGCAGTTTAAACAGGGGGTTTGGTACGCAGTATTTT
cdr3_aa: CASSLNRGFGTQYF

v_call: TRBV6-2/TRBV6-3
clone_size: NA
j_call: TRBJ2-7
d_call: TRBD2
cdr3_nt: TGTGCCAGCGCGACTAGCGAAACCTACGAGCAGTACTTC
cdr3_aa: CASATSETYEQYF

v_call: TRBV6-2/TRBV6-3
clone_size: many
j_call: TRBJ2-7
d_call: NA
cdr3_nt: TGTGCCAGCAGTAACCCCATCTACGAGCAGTACTTC
cdr3_aa: CASSNPIYEQYF

v_call: TRBV18
clone_size: NA
j_call: TRBJ1-2
d_call: NA
cdr3_nt: TGTGCCAGCTCACCACCACAAACCTATGGCTACACCTTC
cdr3_aa: CASSPPQTYGYTF

v_call: TRBV30
clone_size: few
j_call: TRBJ1-1
d_call: NA
cdr3_nt: TGTGCCTGGATTTGGTCGGGGGCTAGCACTGAAGCTTTCTTT
cdr3_aa: CAWIWSGASTEAFF

v_call: TRBV2
clone_size: NA
j_call: TRBJ2-3
d_call: TRBD2
cdr3_nt: TGTGCCAGCAGGGAAGGACTAGCGGCCTCAGATACGCAGTATTTT
cdr3_aa: CASREGLAASDTQYF

v_call: TRBV7-2
clone_size: many
j_call: TRBJ2-7
d_call: NA
cdr3_nt: TGTGCCAGCAGCTATTCCCGCCGGGATTACGAGCAGTACTTC
cdr3_aa: CASSYSRRDYEQYF

v_call: TRBV18
clone_size: NA
j_call: TRBJ1-1
d_call: TRBD1
cdr3_nt: TGTGCCAGCTCTCCGGTTTGGGACAGGGACACTGAAGCTTTCTTT
cdr3_aa: CASSPVWDRDTEAFF

v_call: TRBV7-2
clone_size: NA
j_call: TRBJ1-2
d_call: NA
cdr3_nt: TGTGCCAGCAGCTTAGGGGCAGTTGAGGGTGGCTACACCTTC
cdr3_aa: CASSLGAVEGGYTF

v_call: TRBV28
clone_size: many
j_call: TRBJ1-1
d_call: NA
cdr3_nt: TGTGCCAGCAGTTCATTAGGTGAGGGAAGGTACGCTTTCTTT
cdr3_aa: CASSSLGEGRYAFF

v_call: TRBV28
clone_size: many
j_call: TRBJ2-1
d_call: NA
cdr3_nt: TGTGCCAGCAGGGGGGTATGGAGTTACAATGAGCAGTTCTTC
cdr3_aa: CASRGVWSYNEQFF

v_call: TRBV7-2
clone_size: many
j_call: TRBJ2-4
d_call: TRBD1
cdr3_nt: TGTGCCAGCAGCCCAGGGGGAAACATTCAGTACTTC
cdr3_aa: CASSPGGNIQYF

v_call: TRBV7-9
clone_size: medium-sized
j_call: TRBJ2-3
d_call: TRBD2
cdr3_nt: TGTGCCAGCAGCTTTGGGACCGGGACTAGCGAACTCACAGATACGCAGTATTTT
cdr3_aa: CASSFGTGTSELTDTQYF

v_call: TRBV4-1
clone_size: few
j_call: TRBJ2-1
d_call: NA
cdr3_nt: TGCGCCAGCAGCCAAGATCGAGCGTTGGAGCAGTTCTTC
cdr3_aa: CASSQDRALEQFF

v_call: TRBV25-1
clone_size: NA
j_call: TRBJ2-1
d_call: NA
cdr3_nt: TGTGCCAGCAGGGAGGGGACCACCGAGAAGAATGAGCAGTTCTTC
cdr3_aa: CASREGTTEKNEQFF

v_call: TRBV4-1
clone_size: many
j_call: TRBJ2-3
d_call: TRBD1
cdr3_nt: TGCGCCAGCAGCCAGTCCTACCTTCCCGGGACAGGGTCCCGCACAGATACGCAGTATTTT
cdr3_aa: CASSQSYLPGTGSRTDTQYF

v_call: TRBV7-2
clone_size: many
j_call: TRBJ2-1
d_call: TRBD2
cdr3_nt: TGTGCCAGCAGCTTAGCGCCTAGCGGGGGGAGGTACAATGAGCAGTTCTTC
cdr3_aa: CASSLAPSGGRYNEQFF

v_call: TRBV7-9
clone_size: many
j_call: TRBJ2-5
d_call: NA
cdr3_nt: TGTGCCAGCAGCTTAGGTTTCAGTACGAAAGAGACCCAGTACTTC
cdr3_aa: CASSLGFSTKETQYF

v_call: TRBV9
clone_size: NA
j_call: TRBJ2-7
d_call: TRBD1
cdr3_nt: TGTGCCAGCAGCGGTGGGACAGACTCCTACGAGCAGTACTTC
cdr3_aa: CASSGGTDSYEQYF

v_call: TRBV6-2/TRBV6-3
clone_size: few
j_call: TRBJ2-1
d_call: NA
cdr3_nt: TGTGCCAGCAGTGGAGGGGGACCTCTTAATGAGCAGTTCTTC
cdr3_aa: CASSGGGPLNEQFF

v_call: TRBV7-7
clone_size: many
j_call: TRBJ2-5
d_call: NA
cdr3_nt: TGTGCCAGCAGCTTAGCGGGGGGGCGGGGGGAGACCCAGTACTTC
cdr3_aa: CASSLAGGRGETQYF

v_call: TRBV18
clone_size: many
j_call: TRBJ1-5
d_call: TRBD1
cdr3_nt: TGTGCCAGCTCACCGGGACAGCCTAATCAGCCCCAGCATTTT
cdr3_aa: CASSPGQPNQPQHF

v_call: TRBV5-1
clone_size: many
j_call: TRBJ2-3
d_call: NA
cdr3_nt: TGCGCCAGCAGCTTGGCCCTATCATCTAGCGCCGGAACAGATACGCAGTATTTT
cdr3_aa: CASSLALSSSAGTDTQYF

v_call: TRBV7-8
clone_size: many
j_call: TRBJ2-2
d_call: TRBD1
cdr3_nt: TGTGCCAGCAGCCCTCAGGGGGCCGGGGAGCTGTTTTTT
cdr3_aa: CASSPQGAGELFF

v_call: TRBV12-3/TRBV12-4
clone_size: many
j_call: TRBJ2-7
d_call: TRBD2
cdr3_nt: TGTGCCAGCAGTTTCGGGACTAGCGGGAGCATGCAGTACTTC
cdr3_aa: CASSFGTSGSMQYF

v_call: TRBV7-2
clone_size: many
j_call: TRBJ1-5
d_call: NA
cdr3_nt: TGTGCCAGCACCTTCGTAGGGGGACGCGGCAATCAGCCCCAGCATTTT
cdr3_aa: CASTFVGGRGNQPQHF

v_call: TRBV6-2/TRBV6-3
clone_size: many
j_call: TRBJ1-1
d_call: TRBD1
cdr3_nt: TGTGCCAGCAGACCAAACCCATTACAGGGGGACGGCACTGAAGCTTTCTTT
cdr3_aa: CASRPNPLQGDGTEAFF

v_call: TRBV28
clone_size: few
j_call: TRBJ2-3
d_call: TRBD1
cdr3_nt: TGTGCCAGCAGTGCCCAGGGGGAAGATACGCAGTATTTT
cdr3_aa: CASSAQGEDTQYF

v_call: TRBV2
clone_size: many
j_call: TRBJ2-2
d_call: NA
cdr3_nt: TGTGCCAGCAGTGATGCCGGGTTAAGCACCGGGGAGCTGTTTTTT
cdr3_aa: CASSDAGLSTGELFF

v_call: TRBV20-1
clone_size: NA
j_call: TRBJ2-4
d_call: NA
cdr3_nt: TGCAGTGCTAGAGATCAAAGAGGGGTGAACATTCAGTACTTC
cdr3_aa: CSARDQRGVNIQYF

v_call: TRBV7-1
clone_size: few
j_call: TRBJ1-2
d_call: NA
cdr3_nt: TGTGCCAGCAGCTCACCCGGGGTGGGCCCCGGCTACACCTTC
cdr3_aa: CASSSPGVGPGYTF

v_call: TRBV3-1
clone_size: few
j_call: TRBJ2-5
d_call: NA
cdr3_nt: TGTGCCAGCAGCCAGAGGAGGAGCCAAGAGACCCAGTACTTC
cdr3_aa: CASSQRRSQETQYF

v_call: TRBV7-2
clone_size: many
j_call: TRBJ2-1
d_call: TRBD2
cdr3_nt: TGTGCCAGCAGCTTAACTAGCGGGAGGGCCGTTGAGCAGTTCTTC
cdr3_aa: CASSLTSGRAVEQFF

v_call: TRBV19
clone_size: NA
j_call: TRBJ1-1
d_call: NA
cdr3_nt: TGTGCCAGTAGAAGGACAAGATTGAACACTGAAGCTTTCTTT
cdr3_aa: CASRRTRLNTEAFF

v_call: TRBV5-4
clone_size: few
j_call: TRBJ2-7
d_call: TRBD2
cdr3_nt: TGTGCCAGCAGCAGCGCTAGCGGGAGATTCGGGTACGAGCAGTACTTC
cdr3_aa: CASSSASGRFGYEQYF

v_call: TRBV2
clone_size: NA
j_call: TRBJ1-6
d_call: NA
cdr3_nt: TGTGCCAGCAGTGAAGTTGTGAGCGCGAATTCACCCCTCCACTTT
cdr3_aa: CASSEVVSANSPLHF

v_call: TRBV7-3
clone_size: NA
j_call: TRBJ2-1
d_call: NA
cdr3_nt: TGTGCCAGCAGCCCCCACCCCGGAGGCGAGCAGTTCTTC
cdr3_aa: CASSPHPGGEQFF

v_call: TRBV29-1
clone_size: many
j_call: TRBJ1-2
d_call: NA
cdr3_nt: TGCAGCGTTACCTGGGCCGCTGCAGGCTACACCTTC
cdr3_aa: CSVTWAAAGYTF

v_call: TRBV6-6
clone_size: few
j_call: TRBJ2-7
d_call: TRBD2
cdr3_nt: TGTGCCAGCAGTCCCGAGGGACTAGACTCCTACGAGCAGTACTTC
cdr3_aa: CASSPEGLDSYEQYF

v_call: TRBV6-2/TRBV6-3
clone_size: NA
j_call: TRBJ2-7
d_call: TRBD2
cdr3_nt: TGTGCCAGCTCTAGCGGGAACTACGAGCAGTACTTC
cdr3_aa: CASSSGNYEQYF

v_call: TRBV5-4
clone_size: few
j_call: TRBJ2-1
d_call: TRBD2
cdr3_nt: TGTGCCAGCAGCTTCGGTCCCGGGGGGGGGTATGAGCAGTTCTTC
cdr3_aa: CASSFGPGGGYEQFF

v_call: TRBV7-9
clone_size: NA
j_call: TRBJ2-1
d_call: TRBD2
cdr3_nt: TGTGCCAGCAGCCGAACTAGCGGGAGGGTCGATGAGCAGTTCTTC
cdr3_aa: CASSRTSGRVDEQFF

v_call: TRBV28
clone_size: NA
j_call: TRBJ1-2
d_call: NA
cdr3_nt: TGTGCCAGCAGCCCACCGGGGAGGGGACGCTCTGGCTACACCTTC
cdr3_aa: CASSPPGRGRSGYTF

v_call: TRBV19
clone_size: many
j_call: TRBJ2-1
d_call: TRBD1
cdr3_nt: TGTGCCAGTATGGACAGGTCATATTCCTACAATGAGCAGTTCTTC
cdr3_aa: CASMDRSYSYNEQFF

v_call: TRBV2
clone_size: NA
j_call: TRBJ1-1
d_call: NA
cdr3_nt: TGTGCCAGCAGGGCCCTAGACAGTGAAGCTTTCTTT
cdr3_aa: CASRALDSEAFF

v_call: TRBV7-2
clone_size: many
j_call: TRBJ1-2
d_call: NA
cdr3_nt: TGTGCCAGCAGTAATACGCCCGGCTACACCTTC
cdr3_aa: CASSNTPGYTF

v_call: TRBV28
clone_size: few
j_call: TRBJ2-5
d_call: TRBD2
cdr3_nt: TGTGCCAGCAGTTTTCTAGCGGGGGACCAAGAGACCCAGTACTTC
cdr3_aa: CASSFLAGDQETQYF

v_call: TRBV7-8
clone_size: many
j_call: TRBJ2-4
d_call: NA
cdr3_nt: TGTGCCAGCAGCCAGGACGGACTAGCCAAAAACATTCAGTACTTC
cdr3_aa: CASSQDGLAKNIQYF